This T cell receptor (beta chain) is drawn from a study of cytomegalovirus exposure and HLA in healthy donors. In the study overall: Most genotyped donors, roughly 80% of around 370, had Caucasian-associated genetic ancestry.

PCR used 60 Vbeta primers and 13 Jbeta primers. TCRdb's copy holds only in-frame clones and misses some; the assay was immunoSEQ multiplex PCR. Altogether roughly 150,000 clones are present, 75% to 90% being singletons, with the ten largest covering over 1%. Trimming took off 6 bases at V and 0 bases at J, with 8 bases between the two ends. Per the germline V gene, CDR1 is MDHEN and CDR2 is SYDVKM. This CDR3 region has 13 residues. About this clone itself: What it binds is not known.

The study's findings and limits: Presence/absence analyses supposed approximately even sequencing depth among donors.

The sequence came from a female donor in good health and CMV-seronegative. The sequenced sample was PBMCs. The chain recombines TRBV28 with TRBJ1-1; D is unresolved. CDR3 in amino acids: CASRRHLNTEAFF. The CDR3 DNA sequence: TGTGCCAGCAGAAGACACCTGAACACTGAAGCTTTCTTT.